A selection of T cell receptor beta chains follows, all from one sample in a study of blood T cell repertoires in COVID-19. Sequencing was performed with immunoSEQ multiplex PCR; in TCRdb, only in-frame clones are kept and a portion is missing. Among a few hundred thousand clones listed, about 83% were seen once. The sample comprised peripheral blood. These receptor sequences come from a man aged 45-60 years with active or convalescent COVID-19. The CDR3 runs from the conserved cysteine through the conserved F or W.

V gene,CDR3 protein
TRBV27,CASSFRGSYEQYF
TRBV2,CASSRQGTRYGYTF
TRBV19,CASSTLAGADTQYF
TRBV4-1,CASSQGGRSPEQYF
TRBV11-1,CASSPDREREKLFF
TRBV7-7,CASSLIGGLAGVETQYF
TRBV5-4,CASSGAGRTNSPLHF
TRBV5-5,CASSLVPGRVNTEAFF
TRBV7-2,CASSPTSRKTGDYGYTF
TRBV24-1,CATSPRQGYWPQHF
TRBV10-3,CAISPTSGVGTQYF
TRBV13,CASSNGQGAGGNTIYF
TRBV5-1,CASSLRGFGDTQYF
TRBV10-3,CAISVPGQETQYF
TRBV7-6,CASSLSPANTGELFF
TRBV11-2,CASSLGGIPTDTQYF
TRBV10-1,CASILTSGRGYTDTQYF
TRBV4-3,CASSQGPGQGPNYGYTF
TRBV30,CAWSGGANTQYF
TRBV7-8,CASSFGTGSSGNTIYF